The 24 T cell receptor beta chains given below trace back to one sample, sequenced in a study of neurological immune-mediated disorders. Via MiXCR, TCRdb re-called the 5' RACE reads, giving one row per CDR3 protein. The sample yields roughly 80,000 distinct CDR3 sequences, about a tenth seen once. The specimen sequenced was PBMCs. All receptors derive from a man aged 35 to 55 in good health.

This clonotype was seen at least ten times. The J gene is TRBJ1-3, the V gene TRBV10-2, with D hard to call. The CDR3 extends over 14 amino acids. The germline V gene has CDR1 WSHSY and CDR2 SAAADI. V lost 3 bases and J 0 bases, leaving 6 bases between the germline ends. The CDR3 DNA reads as TGCGCCAGCAGTGACGGCCGCTCTGGAAACACCATATATTTT. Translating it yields CASSDGRSGNTIYF.

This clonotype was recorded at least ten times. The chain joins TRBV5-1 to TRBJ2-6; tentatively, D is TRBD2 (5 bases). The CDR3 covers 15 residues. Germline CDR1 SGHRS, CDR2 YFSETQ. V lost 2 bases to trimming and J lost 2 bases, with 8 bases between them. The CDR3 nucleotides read TGCGCCAGCAGCTTTCCGGGAACTGGGGCCAACGTCCTGACTTTC. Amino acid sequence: CASSFPGTGANVLTF.

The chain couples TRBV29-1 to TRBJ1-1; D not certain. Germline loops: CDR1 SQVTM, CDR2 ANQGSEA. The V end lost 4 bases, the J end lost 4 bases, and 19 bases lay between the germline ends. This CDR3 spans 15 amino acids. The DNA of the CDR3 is TGCAGCGTTGCTACTCGGAGGCTGGAGGGCACTGAAGCTTTCTTT. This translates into CSVATRRLEGTEAFF.

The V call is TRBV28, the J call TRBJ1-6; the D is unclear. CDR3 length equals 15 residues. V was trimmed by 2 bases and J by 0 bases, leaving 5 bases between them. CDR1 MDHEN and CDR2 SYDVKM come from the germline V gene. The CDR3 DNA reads TGTGCCAGCAGTTTAGGGCACTCCTATAATTCACCCCTCCACTTT. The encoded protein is CASSLGHSYNSPLHF.

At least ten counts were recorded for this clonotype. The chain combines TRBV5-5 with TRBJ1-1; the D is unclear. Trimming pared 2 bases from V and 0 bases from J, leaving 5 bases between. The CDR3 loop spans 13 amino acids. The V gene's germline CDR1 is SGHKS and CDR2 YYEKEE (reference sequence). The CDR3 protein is CASSLYMNTEAFF. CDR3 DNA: TGTGCCAGCAGCTTATACATGAACACTGAAGCTTTCTTT.

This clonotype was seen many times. The CDR3, as DNA: TGCGCCAGCAGCACCGCTACAGGGGGAGTTGGTGGCTACACCTTC. Translated: CASSTATGGVGGYTF. The chain has TRBV5-1 and TRBJ1-2; 8 positions agree with TRBD1. The V gene end was trimmed by 4 bases and the J gene end by 7 bases; junction bases not matched to a gene: 12. The CDR3 is 15 amino acids. The germline V gene has CDR1 SGHRS and CDR2 YFSETQ.

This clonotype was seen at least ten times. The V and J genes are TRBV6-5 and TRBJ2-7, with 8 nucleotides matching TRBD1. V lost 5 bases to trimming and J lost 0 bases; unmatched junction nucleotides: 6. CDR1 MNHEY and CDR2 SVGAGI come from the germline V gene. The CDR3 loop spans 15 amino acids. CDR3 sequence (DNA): TGTGCCAGCAGTCCTTGGACAGGGCGCTCCTACGAGCAGTACTTC. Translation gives CASSPWTGRSYEQYF.

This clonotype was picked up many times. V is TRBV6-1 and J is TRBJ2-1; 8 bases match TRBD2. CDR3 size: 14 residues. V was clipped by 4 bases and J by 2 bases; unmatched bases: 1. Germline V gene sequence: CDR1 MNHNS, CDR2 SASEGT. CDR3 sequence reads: CASSVGGAYNEQFF. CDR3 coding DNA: TGTGCCAGCAGTGTCGGGGGGGCCTACAATGAGCAGTTCTTC.

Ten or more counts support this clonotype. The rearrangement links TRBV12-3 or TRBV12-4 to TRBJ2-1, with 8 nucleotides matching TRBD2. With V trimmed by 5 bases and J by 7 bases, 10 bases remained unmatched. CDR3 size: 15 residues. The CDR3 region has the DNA TGTGCCAGCAGTCCGATGAGCGGGAGTTGGAATGAGCAGTTCTTC. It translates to CASSPMSGSWNEQFF.

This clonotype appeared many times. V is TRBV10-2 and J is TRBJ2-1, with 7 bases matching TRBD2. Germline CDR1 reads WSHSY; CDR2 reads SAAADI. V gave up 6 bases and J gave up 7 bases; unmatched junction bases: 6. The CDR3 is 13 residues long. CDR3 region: CASRLGSGNEQFF. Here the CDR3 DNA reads TGCGCCAGCAGACTGGGTAGCGGGAATGAGCAGTTCTTC.

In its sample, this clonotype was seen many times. CDR3 protein: CSAVASGIGSYEQYF. Written as DNA, the CDR3 is TGCAGTGCTGTCGCGAGCGGGATAGGTTCGTACGAGCAGTACTTC. The gene calls are TRBV20-1 and TRBJ2-7, with 7 bases identical to TRBD2. The CDR3 is 15 amino acids. Germline V gives CDR1 DFQATT, CDR2 SNEGSKA (reference sequence). V trimming: 5 bases; J trimming: 4 bases; junction bases outside the gene matches: 14.

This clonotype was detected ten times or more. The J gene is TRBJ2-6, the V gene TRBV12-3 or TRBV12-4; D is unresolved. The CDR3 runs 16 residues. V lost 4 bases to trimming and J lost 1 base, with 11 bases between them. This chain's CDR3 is CASSSSIGSGANVLTF. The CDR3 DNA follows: TGTGCCAGCAGTTCTAGTATAGGGTCTGGGGCCAACGTCCTGACTTTC.

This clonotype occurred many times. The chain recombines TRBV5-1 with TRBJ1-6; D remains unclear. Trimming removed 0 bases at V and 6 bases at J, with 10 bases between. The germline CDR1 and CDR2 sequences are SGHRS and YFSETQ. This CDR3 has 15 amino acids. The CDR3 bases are TGCGCCAGCAGCTTGGCCTCGGACCTTAATTCACCCCTCCACTTT. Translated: CASSLASDLNSPLHF. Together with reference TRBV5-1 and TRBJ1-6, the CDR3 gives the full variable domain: KAGVTQTPRYLIKTRGQQVTLSCSPISGHRSVSWYQQTPGQGLQFLFEYFSETQRNKGNFPGRFSGRQFSNSRSEMNVSTLELGDSALYLCASSLASDLNSPLHFGNGTRLTVT.

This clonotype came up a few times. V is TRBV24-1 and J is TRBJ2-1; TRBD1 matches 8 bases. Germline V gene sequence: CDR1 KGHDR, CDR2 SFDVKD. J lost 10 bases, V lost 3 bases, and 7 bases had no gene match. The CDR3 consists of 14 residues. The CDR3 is CATSDPTGAREQFF. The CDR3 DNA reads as TGTGCCACCAGTGATCCGACAGGGGCTAGGGAGCAGTTCTTC.

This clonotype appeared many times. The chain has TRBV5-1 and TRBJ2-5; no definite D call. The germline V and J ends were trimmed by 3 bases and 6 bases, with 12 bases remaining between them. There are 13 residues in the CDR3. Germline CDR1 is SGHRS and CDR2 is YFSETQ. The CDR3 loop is CASSSLGSQTQYF. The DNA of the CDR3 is TGCGCCAGCAGCTCCCTGGGTTCTCAGACCCAGTACTTC.

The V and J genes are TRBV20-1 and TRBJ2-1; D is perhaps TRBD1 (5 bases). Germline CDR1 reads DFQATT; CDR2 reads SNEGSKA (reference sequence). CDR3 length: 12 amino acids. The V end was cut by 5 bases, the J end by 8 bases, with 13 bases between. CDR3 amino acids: CSAGQGKDEQFF. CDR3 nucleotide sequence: TGCAGTGCTGGCCAGGGTAAAGATGAGCAGTTCTTC.

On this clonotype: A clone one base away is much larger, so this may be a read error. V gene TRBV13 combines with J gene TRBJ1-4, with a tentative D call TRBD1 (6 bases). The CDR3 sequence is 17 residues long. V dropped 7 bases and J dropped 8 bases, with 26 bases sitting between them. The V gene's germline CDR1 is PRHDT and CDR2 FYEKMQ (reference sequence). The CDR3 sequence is CASIFSSRGGFQEKLFF. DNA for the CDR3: TGTGCCAGCATCTTCAGTTCCAGGGGCGGGTTTCAGGAAAAACTGTTTTTT.

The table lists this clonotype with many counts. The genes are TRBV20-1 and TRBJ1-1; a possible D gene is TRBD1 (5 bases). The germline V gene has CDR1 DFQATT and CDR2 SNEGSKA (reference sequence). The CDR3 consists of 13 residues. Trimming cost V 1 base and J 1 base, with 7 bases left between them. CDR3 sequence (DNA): TGCAGTGCTAGAGGGGGGAGGAACACTGAAGCTTTCTTT. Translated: CSARGGRNTEAFF.

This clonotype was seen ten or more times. CDR3 DNA: TGCAGTGCACCAAGACAGGGGATAGAAGGACAGCCCCAGCATTTT. Translating it yields CSAPRQGIEGQPQHF. The chain links TRBV20-1 to TRBJ1-5, with 8 nucleotides matching TRBD1. The V gene's germline CDR1 is DFQATT and CDR2 SNEGSKA (reference sequence). The ends lost 6 bases at V and 7 bases at J; junction bases unmatched: 14. The CDR3 runs 15 residues.

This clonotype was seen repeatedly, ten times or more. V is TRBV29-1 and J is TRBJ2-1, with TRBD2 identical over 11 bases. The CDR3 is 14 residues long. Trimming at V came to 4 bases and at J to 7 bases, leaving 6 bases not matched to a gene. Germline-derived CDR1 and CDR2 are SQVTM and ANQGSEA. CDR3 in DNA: TGCAGCGTTGGGGTAGCGGGAGGGGGGAATGAGCAGTTCTTC. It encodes CSVGVAGGGNEQFF.

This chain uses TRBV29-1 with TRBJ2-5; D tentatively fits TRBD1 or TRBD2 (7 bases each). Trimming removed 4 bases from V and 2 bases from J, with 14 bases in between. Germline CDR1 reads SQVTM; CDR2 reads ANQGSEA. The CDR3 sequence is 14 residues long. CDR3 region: CSVARQGLQETQYF. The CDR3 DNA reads TGCAGCGTTGCCCGACAGGGACTACAAGAGACCCAGTACTTC. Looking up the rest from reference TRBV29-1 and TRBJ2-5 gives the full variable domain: SAVISQKPSRDICQRGTSLTIQCQVDSQVTMMFWYRQQPGQSLTLIATANQGSEATYESGFVIDKFPISRPNLTFSTLTVSNMSPEDSSIYLCSVARQGLQETQYFGPGTRLLVL.

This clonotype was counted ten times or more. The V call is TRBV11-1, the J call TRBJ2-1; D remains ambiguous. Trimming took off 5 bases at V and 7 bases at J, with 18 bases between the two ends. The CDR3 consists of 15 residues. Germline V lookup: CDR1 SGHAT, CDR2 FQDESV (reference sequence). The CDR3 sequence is CASSTPRLVPNEQFF. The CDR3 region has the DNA TGTGCCAGCAGCACGCCGAGACTTGTACCGAATGAGCAGTTCTTC.

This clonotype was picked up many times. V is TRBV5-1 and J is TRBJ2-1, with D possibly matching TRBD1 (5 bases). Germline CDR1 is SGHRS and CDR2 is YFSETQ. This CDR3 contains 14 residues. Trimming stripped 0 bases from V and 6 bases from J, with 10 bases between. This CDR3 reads CASSLEWGPNEQFF. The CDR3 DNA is TGCGCCAGCAGCTTGGAATGGGGCCCCAATGAGCAGTTCTTC.

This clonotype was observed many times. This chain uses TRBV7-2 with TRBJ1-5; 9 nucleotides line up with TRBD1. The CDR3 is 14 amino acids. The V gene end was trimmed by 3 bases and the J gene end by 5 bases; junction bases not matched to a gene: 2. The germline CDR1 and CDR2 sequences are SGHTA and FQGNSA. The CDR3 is CASSFRQGDQPQHF. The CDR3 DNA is TGTGCCAGCAGCTTTAGACAGGGGGATCAGCCCCAGCATTTT.